A selection of T cell receptor beta chains follows, all from one sample in a study of glioma-infiltrating T cells. MiXCR, run by TCRdb on the multiplex PCR reads, gives a single entry per CDR3 protein. The sample lists about 140,000 distinct CDR3 sequences; around 40% were seen once. Source material: glioma tissue, nonneoplastic brain tissue, or PBMCs (not recorded which). The receptors originated from a human donor with low-grade glioma or glioblastoma, undergoing nonglioma brain surgery, or in good health (not recorded which). Each CDR3 is given with its conserved first and last residue. The D gene is left open where the match is weak. For some rows the clone size is stated as once, few or many, or as a class when expanded; others skip it.

j_call: TRBJ1-1
clone_size: -
v_call: TRBV19
d_call: -
cdr3_aa: CASSIGNMNTEAFF
cdr3_nt: TGTGCCAGTAGTATCGGAAACATGAACACTGAAGCTTTCTTT

j_call: TRBJ1-6
clone_size: -
v_call: TRBV5-1
d_call: TRBD1
cdr3_aa: CASSNSGTDNSPLHF
cdr3_nt: TGCGCCAGCAGCAACTCCGGGACAGATAATTCACCCCTCCACTTT

j_call: TRBJ1-2
clone_size: few
v_call: TRBV20-1
d_call: -
cdr3_aa: CSARAGLIYGYTF
cdr3_nt: TGCAGTGCTAGAGCAGGATTGATCTATGGCTACACCTTC

j_call: TRBJ2-1
clone_size: -
v_call: TRBV2
d_call: -
cdr3_aa: CASNSKSSYNEQFF
cdr3_nt: TGTGCCAGCAACTCCAAGAGCTCCTACAATGAGCAGTTCTTC

j_call: TRBJ1-2
clone_size: medium-sized
v_call: TRBV6-1
d_call: -
cdr3_aa: CASYYYGYTF
cdr3_nt: TGTGCCAGCTACTACTATGGCTACACCTTC

j_call: TRBJ2-5
clone_size: -
v_call: TRBV7-9
d_call: -
cdr3_aa: CASLARTAKQETQYF
cdr3_nt: TGTGCCAGCCTCGCCAGGACAGCGAAGCAAGAGACCCAGTACTTC

j_call: TRBJ2-3
clone_size: -
v_call: TRBV20-1
d_call: TRBD2
cdr3_aa: CSARDWLAGGGTDTQYF
cdr3_nt: TGCAGTGCTAGAGATTGGCTAGCGGGGGGGGGCACAGATACGCAGTATTTT

j_call: TRBJ1-4
clone_size: many
v_call: TRBV20-1
d_call: -
cdr3_aa: CSARDLSGSGTTNEKLFF
cdr3_nt: TGCAGTGCTAGAGACCTCTCCGGCAGTGGGACAACTAATGAAAAACTGTTTTTT

j_call: TRBJ1-5
clone_size: -
v_call: TRBV6-1
d_call: TRBD1
cdr3_aa: CASRQTRTGNQPQHF
cdr3_nt: TGTGCCAGCAGACAGACCCGGACAGGGAATCAGCCCCAGCATTTT

j_call: TRBJ2-2
clone_size: -
v_call: TRBV2
d_call: -
cdr3_aa: CASSFAQATGELFF
cdr3_nt: TGTGCCAGCAGCTTTGCCCAGGCCACCGGGGAGCTGTTTTTT

j_call: TRBJ2-3
clone_size: -
v_call: TRBV20-1
d_call: -
cdr3_aa: CSGDPARSTDTQYF
cdr3_nt: TGCAGTGGGGACCCAGCACGCTCCACAGATACGCAGTATTTT

j_call: TRBJ2-1
clone_size: medium-sized
v_call: TRBV6-1
d_call: TRBD1
cdr3_aa: CASSARQGTYNEQFF
cdr3_nt: TGTGCCAGCAGTGCCCGACAGGGGACCTACAATGAGCAGTTCTTC

j_call: TRBJ2-1
clone_size: many
v_call: TRBV27
d_call: -
cdr3_aa: CASSSGNNEQFF
cdr3_nt: TGTGCCAGCAGTTCCGGGAACAATGAGCAGTTCTTC

j_call: TRBJ1-1
clone_size: once
v_call: TRBV6-1
d_call: -
cdr3_aa: CASSNGGTRALF
cdr3_nt: TGTGCCAGCAGTAACGGAGGGACCCGAGCTCTCTTT

j_call: TRBJ2-3
clone_size: -
v_call: TRBV6-2/TRBV6-3
d_call: -
cdr3_aa: CASAGGADTQYF
cdr3_nt: TGTGCCAGCGCGGGCGGGGCAGATACGCAGTATTTT

j_call: TRBJ2-3
clone_size: -
v_call: TRBV10-3
d_call: TRBD1
cdr3_aa: CAISEPGQGPSDTQYF
cdr3_nt: TGTGCCATCAGTGAGCCGGGACAGGGGCCCTCAGATACGCAGTATTTT

j_call: TRBJ1-4
clone_size: -
v_call: TRBV4-1
d_call: -
cdr3_aa: CASSLTVINEKLFF
cdr3_nt: TGCGCCAGCAGCCTTACCGTGATTAATGAAAAACTGTTTTTT